Described below is a single T cell receptor (beta chain) sequence and its context. This sample was included in a study of blood T cell repertoires in COVID-19. The repertoire was sequenced with immunoSEQ multiplex PCR; TCRdb's copy has only in-frame clones and lacks some. The data show around 300,000 clones, approximately 90% seen once. V dropped 11 bases and J dropped 2 bases, with 16 bases sitting between them. The CDR3 extends over 14 amino acids. Germline V gives CDR1 MDHEN, CDR2 SYDVKM. Participants were placed into cohorts based on the clinical history they reported. Each recovered donor of Cohort 3 presented with two negative PCRs, clearance, or symptom resolution.

Material: PBMCs or T cells enriched from blood (not recorded which). The chain employs TRBV28 and TRBJ1-5, with D possibly being TRBD1 (6 bases). This clonotype was sampled from a woman in her forties or fifties who had recovered from COVID-19. This CDR3 is CAGVQGGGNQPQHF. CDR3 DNA sequence: TGTGCCGGAGTACAGGGTGGTGGCAATCAGCCCCAGCATTTT.